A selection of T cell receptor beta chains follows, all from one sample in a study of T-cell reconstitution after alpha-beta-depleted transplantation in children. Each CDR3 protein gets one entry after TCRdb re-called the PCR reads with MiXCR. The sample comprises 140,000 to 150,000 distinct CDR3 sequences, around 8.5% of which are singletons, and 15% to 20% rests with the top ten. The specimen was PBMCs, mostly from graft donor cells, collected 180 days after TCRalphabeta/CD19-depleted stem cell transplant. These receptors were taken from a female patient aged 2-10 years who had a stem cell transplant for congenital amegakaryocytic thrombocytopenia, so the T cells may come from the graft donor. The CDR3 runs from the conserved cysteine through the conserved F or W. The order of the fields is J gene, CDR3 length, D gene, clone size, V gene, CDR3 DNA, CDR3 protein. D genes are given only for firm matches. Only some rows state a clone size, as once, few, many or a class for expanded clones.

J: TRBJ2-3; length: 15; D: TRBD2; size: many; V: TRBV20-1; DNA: TGCAGTGCTTCCCCGACTAGCGGGTTCACAGATACGCAGTATTTT; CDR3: CSASPTSGFTDTQYF
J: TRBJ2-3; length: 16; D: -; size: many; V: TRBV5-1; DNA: TGCGCCAGCAGCACCGTTTTTGGGGGAAGCACAGATACGCAGTATTTT; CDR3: CASSTVFGGSTDTQYF
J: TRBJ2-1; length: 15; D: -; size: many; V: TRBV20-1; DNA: TGCAGTGCTAGAGTCAGGAAAGGGTATTACAATGAGCAGTTCTTC; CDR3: CSARVRKGYYNEQFF
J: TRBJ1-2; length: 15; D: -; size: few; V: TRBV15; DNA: TGTGCCACCAGCAGAGACACCCTTGGGAGTTATGGCTACACCTTC; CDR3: CATSRDTLGSYGYTF
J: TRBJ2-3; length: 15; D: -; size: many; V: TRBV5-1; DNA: TGCGCCAGCAGCTTGGCCTCTGGACAGACAGATACGCAGTATTTT; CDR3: CASSLASGQTDTQYF
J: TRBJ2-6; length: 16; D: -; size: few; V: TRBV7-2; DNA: TGTGCCAGCAGCTTAGTTCTGGGAACTGGGGCCAACGTCCTGACTTTC; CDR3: CASSLVLGTGANVLTF
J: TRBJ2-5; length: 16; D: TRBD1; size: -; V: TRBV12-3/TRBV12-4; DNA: TGTGCCAGCAGTTCAGGTCCCGGTCAGGACAGGGAGGCCCAGTACTTC; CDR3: CASSSGPGQDREAQYF
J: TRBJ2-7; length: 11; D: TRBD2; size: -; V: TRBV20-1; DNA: TGCAGTGCTCCTGGACTAGCGGAGCAGTACTTC; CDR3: CSAPGLAEQYF
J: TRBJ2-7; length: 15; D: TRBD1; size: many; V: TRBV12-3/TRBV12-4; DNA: TGTGCCAGCAGTTGGTACGGGACAGGGGATTTCGTGCAGTACTTC; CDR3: CASSWYGTGDFVQYF
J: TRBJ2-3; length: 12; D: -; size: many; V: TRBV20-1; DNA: TGCAGTGCTTTAGGGAGCACAGATACGCAGTATTTT; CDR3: CSALGSTDTQYF
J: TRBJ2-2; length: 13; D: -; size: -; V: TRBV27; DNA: TGTGCCAGCAGTACAGTAAACACCGGGGAGCTGTTTTTT; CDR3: CASSTVNTGELFF
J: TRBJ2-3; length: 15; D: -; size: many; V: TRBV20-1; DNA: TGCAGTGCTAGACCCTTCTTTTCCCGGATGGATACGCAGTATTTT; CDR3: CSARPFFSRMDTQYF
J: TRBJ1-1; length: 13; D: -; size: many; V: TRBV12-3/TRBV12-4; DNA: TGTGCCAGCAGTACCACAGGGACCCGTGAAGCTTTCTTT; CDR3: CASSTTGTREAFF
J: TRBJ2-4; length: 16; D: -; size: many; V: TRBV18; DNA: TGTGCCAGCTCACCACCCGGGGCTCGAGGGAAAAACATTCAGTACTTC; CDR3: CASSPPGARGKNIQYF
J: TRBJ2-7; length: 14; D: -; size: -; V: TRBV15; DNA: TGTGCCACCAGCAGAGATCGGTTAGCCTACGAGCAGTACTTC; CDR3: CATSRDRLAYEQYF
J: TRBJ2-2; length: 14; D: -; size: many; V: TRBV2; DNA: TGTGCCAGCAGTGCATTAGCGACCACCGGGGAGCTGTTTTTT; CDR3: CASSALATTGELFF
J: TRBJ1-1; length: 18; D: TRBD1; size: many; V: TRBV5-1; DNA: TGCGCCAGCAGCCCGAGGGACAGGGTGAGATCGTTGGACACTGAAGCTTTCTTT; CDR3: CASSPRDRVRSLDTEAFF
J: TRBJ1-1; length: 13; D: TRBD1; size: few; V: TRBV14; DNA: TGTGCCAGCAGAACACAGGGGTTCGCTGAAGCTTTCTTT; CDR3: CASRTQGFAEAFF
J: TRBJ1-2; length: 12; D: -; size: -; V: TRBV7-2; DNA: TGTGCCAGCAGCTTTACGCAGGCTGGCTACACCTTC; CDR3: CASSFTQAGYTF
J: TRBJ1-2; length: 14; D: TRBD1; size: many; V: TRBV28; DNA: TGTGCCAGCAGACTCATAGGGGGCGGCTATGGCTACACCTTC; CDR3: CASRLIGGGYGYTF
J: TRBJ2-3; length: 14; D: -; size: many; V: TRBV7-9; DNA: TGTGCCAGCAGTTTATGGTTTTATGAAGATACGCAGTATTTT; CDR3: CASSLWFYEDTQYF
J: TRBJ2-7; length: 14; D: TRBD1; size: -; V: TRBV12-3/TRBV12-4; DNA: TGTGCCAGCAGTTTAAGGGGACAGACCTACGAGCAGTACTTC; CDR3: CASSLRGQTYEQYF
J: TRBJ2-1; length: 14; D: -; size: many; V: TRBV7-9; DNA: TGTGCCAGCAGCCGGGACTCCCTCATACATGAGCAGTTCTTC; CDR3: CASSRDSLIHEQFF
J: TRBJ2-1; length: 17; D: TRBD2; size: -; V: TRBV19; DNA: TGTGCCAGTAGTATAATAGCGGGAGGGCCATGGACGAATGAGCAGTTCTTC; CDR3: CASSIIAGGPWTNEQFF
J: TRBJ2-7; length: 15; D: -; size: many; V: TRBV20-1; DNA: TGCAGTGCTAACACACCGGGACTTGGCTCCTACGAGCAGTACTTC; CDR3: CSANTPGLGSYEQYF
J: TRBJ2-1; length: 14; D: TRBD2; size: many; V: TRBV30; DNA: TGTGCCTGGAGTAGAATAGCGGGAGGGGGCGAGCAGTTCTTC; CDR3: CAWSRIAGGGEQFF
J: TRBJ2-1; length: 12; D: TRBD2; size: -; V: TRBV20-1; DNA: TGCAGTGGGCCTAGCGGAGGCGGTGAGCAGTTCTTC; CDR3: CSGPSGGGEQFF
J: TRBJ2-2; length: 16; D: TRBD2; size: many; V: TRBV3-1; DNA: TGTGCCAGCAGACTAGCGGGAGGGCCTCGCACCGGGGAGCTGTTTTTT; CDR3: CASRLAGGPRTGELFF
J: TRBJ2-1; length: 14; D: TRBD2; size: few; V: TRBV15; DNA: TGTGCCACCAGCAGGGCGACTAGCCCGCATGAGCAGTTCTTC; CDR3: CATSRATSPHEQFF
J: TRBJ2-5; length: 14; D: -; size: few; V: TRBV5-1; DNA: TGCGCCAGCAGCTATCCGGGTGGAGCAGAGACCCAGTACTTC; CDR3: CASSYPGGAETQYF
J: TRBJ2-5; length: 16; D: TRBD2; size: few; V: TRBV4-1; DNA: TGCGCCAGCAGCCACAACGGGGGGGCCGGGCAAGAGACCCAGTACTTC; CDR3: CASSHNGGAGQETQYF
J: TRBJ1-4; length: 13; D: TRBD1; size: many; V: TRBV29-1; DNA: TGCAGCGTAGCCGGGACAGGGGGGGAAAAACTGTTTTTT; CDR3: CSVAGTGGEKLFF
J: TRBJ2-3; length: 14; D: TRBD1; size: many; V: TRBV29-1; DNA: TGCAGCGCCGGGACAGGGAAAGGCACAGATACGCAGTATTTT; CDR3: CSAGTGKGTDTQYF
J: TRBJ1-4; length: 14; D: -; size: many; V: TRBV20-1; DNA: TGCAGTGCTAGAGTTCGGCGCGGACAGGAAAAACTGTTTTTT; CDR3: CSARVRRGQEKLFF
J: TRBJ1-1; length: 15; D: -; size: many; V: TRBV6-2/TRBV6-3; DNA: TGTGCCAGCAGTGCCGACAGGATGGTGAACACTGAAGCTTTCTTT; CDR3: CASSADRMVNTEAFF
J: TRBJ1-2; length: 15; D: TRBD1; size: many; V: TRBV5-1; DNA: TGCGCCAGCAGCCCAAGACAGGGGCTGAACTATGGCTACACCTTC; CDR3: CASSPRQGLNYGYTF
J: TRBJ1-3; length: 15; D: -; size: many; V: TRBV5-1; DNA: TGCGCCAGCAGCTCAATATCCCCCGAAGTCAACACCATATATTTT; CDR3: CASSSISPEVNTIYF
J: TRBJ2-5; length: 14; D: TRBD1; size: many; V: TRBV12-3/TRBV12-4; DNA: TGTGCCAGCAGAAAACAGGGGGGACGGGAGACCCAGTACTTC; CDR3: CASRKQGGRETQYF
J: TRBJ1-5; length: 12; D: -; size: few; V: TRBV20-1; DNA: TGCAGTGCTGTCAGGGGAAATCAGCCCCAGCATTTT; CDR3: CSAVRGNQPQHF
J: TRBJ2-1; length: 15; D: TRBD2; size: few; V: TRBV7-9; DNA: TGTGCCAGCAGCTTGGAACTAGCGGGAGCCAATGAGCAGTTCTTC; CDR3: CASSLELAGANEQFF
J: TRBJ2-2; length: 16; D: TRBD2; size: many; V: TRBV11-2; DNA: TGTGCCAGCAGCCCCGGACTAGCGGAAAACACCGGGGAGCTGTTTTTT; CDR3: CASSPGLAENTGELFF
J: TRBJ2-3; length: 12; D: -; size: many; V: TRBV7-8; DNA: TGTGCCAGCAGCCCCCAGTCAGATACGCAGTATTTT; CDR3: CASSPQSDTQYF
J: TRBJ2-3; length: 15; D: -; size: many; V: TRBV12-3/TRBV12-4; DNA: TGTGCCAGCAGCTTCGACCCGGCTCTGGCAGATACGCAGTATTTT; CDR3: CASSFDPALADTQYF
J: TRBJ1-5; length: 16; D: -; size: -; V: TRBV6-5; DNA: TGTGCCAGCAGTTACGGAGCGGGGGGGGGGAATCAGCCCCAGCATTTT; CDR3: CASSYGAGGGNQPQHF
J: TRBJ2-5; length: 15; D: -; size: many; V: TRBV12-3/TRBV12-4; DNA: TGTGCCAGCAGTTTAGGGGGGTCTAGGAAAGAGACCCAGTACTTC; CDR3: CASSLGGSRKETQYF
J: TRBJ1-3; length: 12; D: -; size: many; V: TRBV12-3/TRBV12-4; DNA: TGTGCCAGCAGTAAACTACAGTTCACCATATATTTT; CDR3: CASSKLQFTIYF
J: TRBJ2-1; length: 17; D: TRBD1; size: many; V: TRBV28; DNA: TGTGCCAGCAGTTTCATATCAGGACAGGGGGCGCCTAATGAGCAGTTCTTC; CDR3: CASSFISGQGAPNEQFF
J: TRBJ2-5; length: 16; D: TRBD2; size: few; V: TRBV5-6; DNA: TGTGCCAGCAGCCCTCTAGCGGGGGGTTTGCTAGAGACCCAGTACTTC; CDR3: CASSPLAGGLLETQYF
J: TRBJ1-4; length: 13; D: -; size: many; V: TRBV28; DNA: TGTGCCACCTCGGGGGGCAATAATGAAAAACTGTTTTTT; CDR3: CATSGGNNEKLFF
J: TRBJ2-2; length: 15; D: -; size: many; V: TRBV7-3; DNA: TGTGCCAGCAGCTTAACCCGGGCTCTCACCGGGGAGCTGTTTTTT; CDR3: CASSLTRALTGELFF
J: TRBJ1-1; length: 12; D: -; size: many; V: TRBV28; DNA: TGTGCCAGCAGTTTGGGCCAGCGACAAGCTTTCTTT; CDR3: CASSLGQRQAFF
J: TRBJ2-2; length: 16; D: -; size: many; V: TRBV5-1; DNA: TGCGCCAGCAGCTTGTGGACCAGGGTGGGCACCGGGGAGCTGTTTTTT; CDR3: CASSLWTRVGTGELFF
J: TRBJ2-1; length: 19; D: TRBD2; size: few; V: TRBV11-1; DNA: TGTGCCAGCAGCAGGGGACTAGCGGGAGTTGAAGGATCCTACAATGAGCAGTTCTTC; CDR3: CASSRGLAGVEGSYNEQFF